The 8 T cell receptor beta chains listed next were all sequenced from one sample in a study of read filtering for tumor transcriptome and immune sequencing. The library was built from about 0.4 ug RNA with molecular barcoded adaptors for alpha/delta and beta/gamma chains. TCRdb reanalysed the reads using MiXCR and keeps one entry per CDR3 protein. The data show 40,000 or so distinct CDR3 sequences, with approximately 15% seen just once and 27% held by the top ten. Sequencing was carried out using a population of CD138-negative cells sorted from bone marrow. These receptors originate from a donor over 35 with multiple myeloma.

The genes are TRBV2 and TRBJ2-1; 7 bases line up with TRBD2. In germline, CDR1 is SNHLY, CDR2 FYNNEI. With V trimmed by 7 bases and J by 4 bases, 4 bases remained unmatched. The CDR3 has 13 amino acids. CDR3 region: CASTRESYNEQFF. DNA for the CDR3: TGTGCCAGCACGCGGGAGAGTTACAATGAGCAGTTCTTC.

To note about this clonotype: One end of the junction fails to match germline, which may point to a read error. CDR3 in amino acids: CAGRYASISPLLF. In DNA, the CDR3 is TGTGCCGGCCGGTACGCCTCTATTTCACCCCTCCTCTTT. The J gene is TRBJ1-6, the V gene TRBV6-6; no reliable D call. CDR3 length: 13 amino acids. Germline V CDR1 and CDR2: MNHNY, SVGAGI (reference sequence).

The table lists this clonotype with many counts. This chain connects TRBV29-1 to TRBJ1-2, with D unresolved. Germline lookup yields CDR1 SQVTM and CDR2 ANQGSEA. The CDR3 has 13 residues. V was cut by 5 bases and J by 5 bases, with 15 bases left in between. The DNA of the CDR3 is TGCAGCGTTCTGCCAGGAGGACTTTATGGCTACACCTTC. Translated: CSVLPGGLYGYTF.

This clonotype appeared a few times. This rearrangement joins TRBV11-2 to TRBJ2-1; D perhaps matches TRBD2 (6 bases). V was pared by 6 bases and J by 3 bases, with 15 bases between. CDR1 is SGHAT and CDR2 is FQNNGV in the germline V gene. The CDR3 covers 15 residues. This CDR3 is CASRPPGTYYNEQFF. The DNA of the CDR3 is TGTGCCAGCAGACCACCGGGGACTTACTACAATGAGCAGTTCTTC.

This clonotype was detected many times. The chain couples TRBV4-3 to TRBJ2-6; the D is unclear. Germline lookup yields CDR1 LGHNA and CDR2 YSLEER. The V gene lost 0 bases and the J gene lost 0 bases, with 6 bases spanning the gap. CDR3 size: 16 residues. CDR3 bases: TGCGCCAGCAGCCAAGATCCTTACTCTGGGGCCAACGTCCTGACTTTC. Translating it yields CASSQDPYSGANVLTF.

The sample holds many counts of this clonotype. V gene TRBV20-1 combines with J gene TRBJ2-1, with 9 bases that match TRBD2. Germline V gene data show CDR1 as DFQATT and CDR2 as SNEGSKA (reference sequence). This CDR3 is 19 amino acids long. V was clipped by 0 bases and J by 1 base; unmatched bases: 13. Here the CDR3 reads CSARDWMGRAGGSYNEQFF. The DNA for the CDR3 is TGCAGTGCTAGAGATTGGATGGGAAGAGCGGGAGGATCCTACAATGAGCAGTTCTTC.

The chain carries TRBV27 and TRBJ2-1, with 7 bases lining up with TRBD2. The CDR3 sequence is 15 residues long. CDR1 is MNHEY, CDR2 SMNVEV, per germline (reference sequence). The J segment lost 3 bases and the V segment lost 1 base, leaving 3 bases of the junction unmatched. CDR3 DNA: TGTGCCAGCAGTTTATGGCTAGCGGACTACAATGAGCAGTTCTTC. It encodes CASSLWLADYNEQFF.

This clonotype occurred many times. The CDR3 DNA follows: TGTGCCAGTAGTACAGAAGCGGACAGGGGGCCGAGATTCAATCAGCCCCAGCATTTT. It translates to CASSTEADRGPRFNQPQHF. The V and J genes are TRBV19 and TRBJ1-5; 11 bases match TRBD1. With V trimmed by 4 bases and J by 3 bases, 14 bases remained unmatched. CDR1 and CDR2 from the germline V gene are LNHDA and SQIVND (reference sequence). CDR3 size: 19 residues.